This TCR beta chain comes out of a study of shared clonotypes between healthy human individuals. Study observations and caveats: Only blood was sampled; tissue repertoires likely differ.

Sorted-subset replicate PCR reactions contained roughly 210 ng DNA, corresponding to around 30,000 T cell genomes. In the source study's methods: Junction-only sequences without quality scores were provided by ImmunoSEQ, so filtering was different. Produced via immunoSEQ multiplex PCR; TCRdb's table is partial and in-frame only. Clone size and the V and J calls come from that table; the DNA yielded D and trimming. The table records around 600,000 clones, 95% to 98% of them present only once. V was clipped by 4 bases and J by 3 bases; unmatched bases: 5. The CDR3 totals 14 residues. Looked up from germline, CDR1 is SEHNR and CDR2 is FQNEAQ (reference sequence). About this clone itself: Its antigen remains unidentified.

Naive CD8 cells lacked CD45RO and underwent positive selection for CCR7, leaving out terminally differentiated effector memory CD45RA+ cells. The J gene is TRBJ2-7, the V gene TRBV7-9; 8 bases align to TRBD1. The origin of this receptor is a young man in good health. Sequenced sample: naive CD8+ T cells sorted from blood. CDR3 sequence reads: CASSSDRVFYEQYF. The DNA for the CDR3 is TGTGCCAGCAGCTCGGACAGGGTCTTCTACGAGCAGTACTTC.